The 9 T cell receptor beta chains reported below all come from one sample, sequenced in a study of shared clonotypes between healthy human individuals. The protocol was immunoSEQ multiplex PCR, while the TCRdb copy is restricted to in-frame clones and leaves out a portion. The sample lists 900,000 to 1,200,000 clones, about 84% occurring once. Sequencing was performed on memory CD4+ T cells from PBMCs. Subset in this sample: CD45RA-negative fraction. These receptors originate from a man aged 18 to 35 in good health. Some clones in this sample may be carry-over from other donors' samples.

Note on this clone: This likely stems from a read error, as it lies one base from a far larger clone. CDR3 DNA: TGTGCCAGCGGCTTAAACATCCGAGGTGAAAAACTGTTTTTT. Translating it yields CASGLNIRGEKLFF. This rearrangement joins TRBV7-8 to TRBJ1-4; D unclear. Germline V CDR1 and CDR2: SGHVS, FQNEAQ. The CDR3 has 14 residues.

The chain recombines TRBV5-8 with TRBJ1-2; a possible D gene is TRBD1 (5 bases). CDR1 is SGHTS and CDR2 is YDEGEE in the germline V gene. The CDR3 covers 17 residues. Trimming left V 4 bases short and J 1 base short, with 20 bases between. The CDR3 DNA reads TGTGCCAGCAGCCTGGGACGGATTCATCCGATTAACTATGGCTACACCTTC. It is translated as CASSLGRIHPINYGYTF.

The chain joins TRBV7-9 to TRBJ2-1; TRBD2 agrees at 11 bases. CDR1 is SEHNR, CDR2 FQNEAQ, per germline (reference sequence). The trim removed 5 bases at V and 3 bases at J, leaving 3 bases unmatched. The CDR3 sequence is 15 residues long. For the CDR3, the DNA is TGTGCCAGCAGCACCGGGACTAGCGGCTACAATGAGCAGTTCTTC. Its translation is CASSTGTSGYNEQFF. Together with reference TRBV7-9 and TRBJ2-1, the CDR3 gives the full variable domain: DTGVSQNPRHKITKRGQNVTFRCDPISEHNRLYWYRQTLGQGPEFLTYFQNEAQLEKSRLLSDRFSAERPKGSFSTLEIQRTEQGDSAMYLCASSTGTSGYNEQFFGPGTRLTVL.

The CDR3 is CASSQPGQGRQEQYF. In DNA, the CDR3 is TGTGCCAGCAGTCAACCGGGACAGGGACGTCAAGAGCAGTACTTC. V gene TRBV2 combines with J gene TRBJ2-7, with 9 positions matching TRBD1. This CDR3 has 15 amino acids. Germline CDR1 reads SNHLY; CDR2 reads FYNNEI. The ends lost 5 bases at V and 7 bases at J; junction bases unmatched: 12.

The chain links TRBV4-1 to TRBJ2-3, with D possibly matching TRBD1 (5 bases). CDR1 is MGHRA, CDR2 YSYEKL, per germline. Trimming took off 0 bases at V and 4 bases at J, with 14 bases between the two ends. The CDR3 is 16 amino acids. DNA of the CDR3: TGCGCCAGCAGCCAAGATCGGGTAGGGGCCCCAGATACGCAGTATTTT. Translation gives CASSQDRVGAPDTQYF.

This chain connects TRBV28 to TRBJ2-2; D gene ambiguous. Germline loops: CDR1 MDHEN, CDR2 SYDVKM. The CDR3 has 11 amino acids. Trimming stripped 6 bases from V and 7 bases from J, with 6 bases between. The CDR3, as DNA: TGTGCCAGCAGGGTGTTCGGGGAGCTGTTTTTT. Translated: CASRVFGELFF.

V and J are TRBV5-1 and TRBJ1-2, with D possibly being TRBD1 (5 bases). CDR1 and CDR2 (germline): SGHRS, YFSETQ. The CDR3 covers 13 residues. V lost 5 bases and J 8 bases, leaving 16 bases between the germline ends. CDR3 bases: TGCGCCAGCAGGTTGAGAGGGGATGACGGCTACACCTTC. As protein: CASRLRGDDGYTF.

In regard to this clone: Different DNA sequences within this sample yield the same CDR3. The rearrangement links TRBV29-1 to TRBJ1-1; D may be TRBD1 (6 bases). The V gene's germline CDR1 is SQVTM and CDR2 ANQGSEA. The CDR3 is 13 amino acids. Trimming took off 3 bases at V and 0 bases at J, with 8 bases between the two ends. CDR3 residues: CSVDGQLNTEAFF. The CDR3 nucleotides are TGCAGCGTTGATGGACAGTTGAACACTGAAGCTTTCTTT. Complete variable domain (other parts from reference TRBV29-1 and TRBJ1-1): SAVISQKPSRDICQRGTSLTIQCQVDSQVTMMFWYRQQPGQSLTLIATANQGSEATYESGFVIDKFPISRPNLTFSTLTVSNMSPEDSSIYLCSVDGQLNTEAFFGQGTRLTVV.

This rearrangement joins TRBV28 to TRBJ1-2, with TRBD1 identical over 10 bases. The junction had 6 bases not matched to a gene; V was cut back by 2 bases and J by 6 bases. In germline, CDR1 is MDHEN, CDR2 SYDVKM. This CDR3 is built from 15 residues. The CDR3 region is CASSLPRQGADGYTF. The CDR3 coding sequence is TGTGCCAGCAGTTTACCCAGACAGGGGGCGGATGGCTACACCTTC.